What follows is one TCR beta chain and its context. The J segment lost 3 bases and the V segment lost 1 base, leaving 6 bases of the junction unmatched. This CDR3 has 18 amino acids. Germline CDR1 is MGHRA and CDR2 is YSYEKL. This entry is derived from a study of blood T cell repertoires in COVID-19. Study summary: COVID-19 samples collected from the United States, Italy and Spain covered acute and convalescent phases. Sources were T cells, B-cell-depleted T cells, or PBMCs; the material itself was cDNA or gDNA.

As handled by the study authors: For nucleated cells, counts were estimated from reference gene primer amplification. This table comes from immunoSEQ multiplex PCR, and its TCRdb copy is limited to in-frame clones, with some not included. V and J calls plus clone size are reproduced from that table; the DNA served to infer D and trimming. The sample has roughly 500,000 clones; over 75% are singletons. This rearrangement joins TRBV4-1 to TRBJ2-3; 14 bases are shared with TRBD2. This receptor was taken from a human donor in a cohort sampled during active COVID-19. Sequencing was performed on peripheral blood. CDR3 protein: CASSQGLAGGPGTDTQYF. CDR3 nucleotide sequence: TGCGCCAGCAGCCAAGGACTAGCGGGAGGGCCTGGAACAGATACGCAGTATTTT.